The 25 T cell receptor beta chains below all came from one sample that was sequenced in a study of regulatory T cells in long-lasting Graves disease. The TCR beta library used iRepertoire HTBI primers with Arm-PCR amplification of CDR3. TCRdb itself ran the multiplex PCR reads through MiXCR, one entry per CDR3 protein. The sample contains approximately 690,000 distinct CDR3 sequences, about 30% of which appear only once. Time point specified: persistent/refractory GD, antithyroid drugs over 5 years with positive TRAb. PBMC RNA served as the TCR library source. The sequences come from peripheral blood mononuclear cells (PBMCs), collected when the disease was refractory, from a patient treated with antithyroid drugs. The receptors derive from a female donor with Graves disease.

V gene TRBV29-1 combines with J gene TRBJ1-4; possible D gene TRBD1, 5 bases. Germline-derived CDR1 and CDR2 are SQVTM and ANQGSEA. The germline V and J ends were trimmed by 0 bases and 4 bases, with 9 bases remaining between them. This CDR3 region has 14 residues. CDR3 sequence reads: CSVEDLRDNEKLFF. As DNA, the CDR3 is TGCAGCGTTGAAGACCTCAGGGATAATGAAAAACTGTTTTTT.

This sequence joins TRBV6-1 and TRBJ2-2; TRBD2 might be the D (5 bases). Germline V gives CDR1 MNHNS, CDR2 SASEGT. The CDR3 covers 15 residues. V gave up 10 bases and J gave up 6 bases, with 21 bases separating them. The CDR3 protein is CATQSPSSPSGELFF. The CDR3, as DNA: TGTGCCACTCAATCCCCTAGCTCCCCTTCCGGGGAGCTGTTTTTT.

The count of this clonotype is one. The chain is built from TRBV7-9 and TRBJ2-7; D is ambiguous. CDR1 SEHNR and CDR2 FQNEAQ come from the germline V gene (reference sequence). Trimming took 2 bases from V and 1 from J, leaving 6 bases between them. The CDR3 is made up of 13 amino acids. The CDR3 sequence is CASSLRNSYEQYF. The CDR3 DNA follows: TGTGCCAGCAGCTTAAGGAATTCCTACGAGCAGTACTTC. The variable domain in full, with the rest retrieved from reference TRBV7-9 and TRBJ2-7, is DTGVSQNPRHKITKRGQNVTFRCDPISEHNRLYWYRQTLGQGPEFLTYFQNEAQLEKSRLLSDRFSAERPKGSFSTLEIQRTEQGDSAMYLCASSLRNSYEQYFGPGTRLTVT.

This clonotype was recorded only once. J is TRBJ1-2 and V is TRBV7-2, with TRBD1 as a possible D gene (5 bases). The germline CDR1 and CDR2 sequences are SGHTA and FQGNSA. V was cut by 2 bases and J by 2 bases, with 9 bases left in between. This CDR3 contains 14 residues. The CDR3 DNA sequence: TGTGCCAGCAGCTTATATCGACAGAACTATGGCTACACCTTC. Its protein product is CASSLYRQNYGYTF.

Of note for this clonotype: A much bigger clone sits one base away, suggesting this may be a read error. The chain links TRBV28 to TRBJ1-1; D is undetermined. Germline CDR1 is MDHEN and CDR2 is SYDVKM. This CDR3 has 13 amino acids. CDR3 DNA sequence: TGTGCCAGCAGCACAACGCAGGCCACTGATGCTTTCTTT. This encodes CASSTTQATDAFF.

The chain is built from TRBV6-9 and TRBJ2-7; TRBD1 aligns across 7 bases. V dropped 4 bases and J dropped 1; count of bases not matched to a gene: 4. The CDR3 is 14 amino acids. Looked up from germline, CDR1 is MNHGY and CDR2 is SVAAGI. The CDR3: CASSSGQASYEQYF. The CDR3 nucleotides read TGTGCCAGCAGTTCAGGACAGGCGTCCTACGAGCAGTACTTC.

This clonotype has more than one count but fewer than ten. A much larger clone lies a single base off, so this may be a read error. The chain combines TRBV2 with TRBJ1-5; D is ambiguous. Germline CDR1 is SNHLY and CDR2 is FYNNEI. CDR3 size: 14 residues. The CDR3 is CANSGSTPNQPQHF. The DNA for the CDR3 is TGTGCCAACAGTGGATCGACACCGAATCAGCCCCAGCATTTT.

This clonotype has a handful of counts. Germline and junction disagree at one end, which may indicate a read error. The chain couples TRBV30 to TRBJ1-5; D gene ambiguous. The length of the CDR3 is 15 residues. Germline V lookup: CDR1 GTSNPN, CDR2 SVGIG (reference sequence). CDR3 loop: CGWRDGSYSNQPQHF. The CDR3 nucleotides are TGTGGCTGGAGGGATGGATCCTATAGCAATCAGCCCCAGCATTTT.

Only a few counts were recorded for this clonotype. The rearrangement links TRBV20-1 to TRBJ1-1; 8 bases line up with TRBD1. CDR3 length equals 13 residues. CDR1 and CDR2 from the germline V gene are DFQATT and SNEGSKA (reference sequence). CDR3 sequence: CSSRGRSNTEAFF. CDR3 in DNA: TGCAGCTCCAGGGGGCGATCGAACACTGAAGCTTTCTTT.

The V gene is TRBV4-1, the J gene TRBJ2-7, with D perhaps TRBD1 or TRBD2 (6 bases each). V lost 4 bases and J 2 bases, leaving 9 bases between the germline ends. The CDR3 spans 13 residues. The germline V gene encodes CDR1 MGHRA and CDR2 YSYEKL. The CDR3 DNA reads TGCGCCAGCAGCCCGGGGGCCCCCTACGAGCAGTACTTC. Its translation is CASSPGAPYEQYF.

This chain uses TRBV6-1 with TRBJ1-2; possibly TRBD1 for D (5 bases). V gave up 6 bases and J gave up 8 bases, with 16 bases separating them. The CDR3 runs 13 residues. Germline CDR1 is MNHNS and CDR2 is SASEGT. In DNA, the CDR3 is TGTGCCAGCAGCAGTCGGGGGTACGAGGGCTACACCTTC. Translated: CASSSRGYEGYTF.

CDR3 loop: CASSLYDRIYGYTF. CDR3 in DNA: TGTGCCAGCAGCTTGTATGACAGAATCTATGGCTACACCTTC. The V call is TRBV5-5, the J call TRBJ1-2; tentative D call: TRBD1 (5 bases). The germline gives CDR1 SGHKS, CDR2 YYEKEE (reference sequence). Trimming shortened V by 1 base and J by 4 bases, and 11 bases separated the two germline ends. The CDR3 spans 14 residues. Together with reference TRBV5-5 and TRBJ1-2, the CDR3 gives the full variable domain: DAGVTQSPTHLIKTRGQQVTLRCSPISGHKSVSWYQQVLGQGPQFIFQYYEKEERGRGNFPDRFSARQFPNYSSELNVNALLLGDSALYLCASSLYDRIYGYTFGSGTRLTVV.

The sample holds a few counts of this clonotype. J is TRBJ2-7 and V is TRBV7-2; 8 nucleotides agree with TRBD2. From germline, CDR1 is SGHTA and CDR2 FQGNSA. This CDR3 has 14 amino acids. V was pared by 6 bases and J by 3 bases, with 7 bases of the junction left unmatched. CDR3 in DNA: TGTGCCAGCAGTCGTCCTAGCGGGTTCTACGAGCAGTACTTC. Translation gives CASSRPSGFYEQYF. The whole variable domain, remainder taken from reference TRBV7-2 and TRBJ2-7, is GAGVSQSPSNKVTEKGKDVELRCDPISGHTALYWYRQSLGQGLEFLIYFQGNSAPDKSGLPSDRFSAERTGGSVSTLTIQRTQQEDSAVYLCASSRPSGFYEQYFGPGTRLTVT.

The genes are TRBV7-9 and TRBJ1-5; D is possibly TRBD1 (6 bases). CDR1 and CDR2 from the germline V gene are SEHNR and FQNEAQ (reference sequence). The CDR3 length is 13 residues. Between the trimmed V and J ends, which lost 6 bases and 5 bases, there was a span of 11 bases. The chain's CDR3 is CASRSGGDQPQHF. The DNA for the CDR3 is TGTGCCAGCAGAAGTGGGGGCGATCAGCCCCAGCATTTT.

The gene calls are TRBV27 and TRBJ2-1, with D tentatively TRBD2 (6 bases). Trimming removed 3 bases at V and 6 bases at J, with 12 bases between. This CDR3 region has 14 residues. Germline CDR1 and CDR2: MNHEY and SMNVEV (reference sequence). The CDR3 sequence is CASSFGGPGNEQFF. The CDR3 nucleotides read TGTGCCAGCAGTTTCGGGGGACCCGGCAATGAGCAGTTCTTC.

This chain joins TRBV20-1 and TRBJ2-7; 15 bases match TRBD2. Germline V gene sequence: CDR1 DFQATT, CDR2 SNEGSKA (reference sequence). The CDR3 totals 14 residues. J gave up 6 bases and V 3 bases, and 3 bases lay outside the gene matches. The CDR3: CSASGTSGRSEQYF. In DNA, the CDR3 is TGCAGTGCTAGCGGGACTAGCGGGAGGTCCGAGCAGTACTTC.

CDR3 region: CASSIHGSPYGYTF. The CDR3 bases are TGTGCCAGCAGCATACACGGGAGTCCCTATGGCTACACCTTC. V gene TRBV3-1 combines with J gene TRBJ1-2; D is uncertain. The CDR3 extends over 14 amino acids. Germline CDR1 and CDR2: LGHDT and YNNKEL (reference sequence). V was pared by 5 bases and J by 4 bases, with 14 bases between.

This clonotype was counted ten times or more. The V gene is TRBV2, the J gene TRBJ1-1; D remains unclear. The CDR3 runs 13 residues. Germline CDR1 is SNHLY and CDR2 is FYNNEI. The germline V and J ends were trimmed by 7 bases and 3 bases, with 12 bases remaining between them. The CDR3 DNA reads TGTGCCAGCACCTGGGAGGCGGACACTGAAGCTTTCTTT. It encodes CASTWEADTEAFF.

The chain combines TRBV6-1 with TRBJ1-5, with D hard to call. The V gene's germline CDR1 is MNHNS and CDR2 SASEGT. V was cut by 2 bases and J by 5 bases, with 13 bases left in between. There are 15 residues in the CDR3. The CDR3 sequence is CASSESRVYYQPQHF. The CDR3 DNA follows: TGTGCCAGCAGTGAATCCCGTGTCTATTATCAGCCCCAGCATTTT.

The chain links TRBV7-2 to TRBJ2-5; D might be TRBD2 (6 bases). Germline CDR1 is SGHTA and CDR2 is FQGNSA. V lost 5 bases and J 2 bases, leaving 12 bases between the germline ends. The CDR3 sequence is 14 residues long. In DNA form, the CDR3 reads TGTGCCAGCAGCCGGGGTGGAGGGCAAGAGACCCAGTACTTC. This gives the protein CASSRGGGQETQYF.

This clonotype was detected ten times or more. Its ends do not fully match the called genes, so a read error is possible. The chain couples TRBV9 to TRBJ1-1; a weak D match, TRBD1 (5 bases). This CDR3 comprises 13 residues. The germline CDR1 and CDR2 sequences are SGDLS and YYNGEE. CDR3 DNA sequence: TGTGCCAGCAGTGTAGACAGGAACACTGAAGCTTTCTTT. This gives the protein CASSVDRNTEAFF.

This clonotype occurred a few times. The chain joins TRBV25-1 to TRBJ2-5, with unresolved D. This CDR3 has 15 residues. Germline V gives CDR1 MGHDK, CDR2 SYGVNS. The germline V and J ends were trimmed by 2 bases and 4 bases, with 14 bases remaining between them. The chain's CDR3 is CASSERRGPSETQYF. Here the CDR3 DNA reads TGTGCCAGCAGTGAACGACGCGGACCGTCAGAGACCCAGTACTTC.

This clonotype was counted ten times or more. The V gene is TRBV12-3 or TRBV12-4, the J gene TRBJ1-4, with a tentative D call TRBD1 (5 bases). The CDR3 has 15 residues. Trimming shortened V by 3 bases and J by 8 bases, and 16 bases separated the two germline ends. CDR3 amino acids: CASSLGIGVGEKLFF. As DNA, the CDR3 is TGTGCCAGCAGTTTGGGAATAGGGGTGGGGGAAAAACTGTTTTTT.

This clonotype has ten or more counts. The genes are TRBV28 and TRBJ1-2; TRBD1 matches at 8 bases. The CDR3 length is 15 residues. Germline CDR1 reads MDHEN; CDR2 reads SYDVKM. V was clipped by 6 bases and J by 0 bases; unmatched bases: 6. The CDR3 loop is CASSTDRGANYGYTF. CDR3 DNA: TGTGCCAGCAGCACCGACAGGGGTGCTAACTATGGCTACACCTTC.

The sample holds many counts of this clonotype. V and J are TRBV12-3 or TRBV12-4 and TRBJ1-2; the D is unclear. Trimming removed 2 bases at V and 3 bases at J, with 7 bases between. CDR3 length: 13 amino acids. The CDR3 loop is CASSLREDYGYTF. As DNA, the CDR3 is TGTGCCAGCAGTTTACGAGAAGACTATGGCTACACCTTC.